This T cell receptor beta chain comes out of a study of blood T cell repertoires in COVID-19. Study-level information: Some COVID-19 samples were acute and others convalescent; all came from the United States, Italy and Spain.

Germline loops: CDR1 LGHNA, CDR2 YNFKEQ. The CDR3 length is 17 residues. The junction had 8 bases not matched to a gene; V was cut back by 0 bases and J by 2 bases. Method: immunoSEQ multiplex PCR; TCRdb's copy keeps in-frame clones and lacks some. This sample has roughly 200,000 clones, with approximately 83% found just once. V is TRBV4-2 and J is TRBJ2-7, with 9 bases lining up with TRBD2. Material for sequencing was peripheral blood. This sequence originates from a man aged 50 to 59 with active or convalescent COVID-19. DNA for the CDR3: TGTGCCAGCAGCCAAGATCGGGGGGCTAGCGGGGCCTACGAGCAGTACTTC. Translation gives CASSQDRGASGAYEQYF.